This T cell receptor beta chain was recorded in a study of blood T cell repertoires in COVID-19. Across the whole study: From the United States, Italy and Spain came samples of acute and convalescent COVID-19. From T cells, B-cell-depleted T cells, or PBMCs came the material, which was cDNA or gDNA.

In the original workflow: For nucleated cells, counts were estimated from reference gene primer amplification. This table comes from immunoSEQ multiplex PCR, and its TCRdb copy is limited to in-frame clones, with some not included. D and trimming come from the DNA, and the V and J calls and clone size come from that table. The repertoire holds about 130,000 clones, with roughly 90% as singletons. The trim removed 2 bases at V and 7 bases at J, leaving 12 bases unmatched. Germline CDR1 reads LGHNA; CDR2 reads YNFKEQ. The CDR3 length is 16 residues. J is TRBJ2-3 and V is TRBV4-2, with 7 bases that match TRBD1. Sequencing input: peripheral blood. The receptor was derived from a woman older than 75 with acute or convalescent COVID-19. The CDR3 is CASSQQPGTVAYTQYF. In DNA, the CDR3 is TGTGCCAGCAGCCAACAACCCGGGACAGTTGCCTATACGCAGTATTTT.